These T cell receptor beta chains were read from a single sample in a study of blood T cell repertoires in COVID-19. The table came from immunoSEQ multiplex PCR; TCRdb's copy has only in-frame clones and leaves some out. This table holds about 210,000 clones, roughly 84% found once. Sequencing used PBMCs or T cells enriched from blood (not recorded which). The receptors come from a woman aged 30 to 39 who had been exposed to COVID-19. The CDR3 runs from the conserved cysteine through the conserved F or W. Fields, in order: J gene, V gene, clone size, D gene, CDR3 DNA, CDR3 protein. A D gene is named only where the DNA matches it firmly. Rows give clone size only sometimes, using once, few, many, or a class for an expanded clone.

j_gene: TRBJ2-1
v_gene: TRBV11-2
abundance: -
d_gene: TRBD1
CDR3nt: TGTGCCAGCAGCCCACCGGGACAGGGGGCGAACAATGAGCAGTTCTTC
CDR3aa: CASSPPGQGANNEQFF

j_gene: TRBJ1-6
v_gene: TRBV5-4
abundance: -
d_gene: -
CDR3nt: TGTGCCGCAACTCGAAGCGGGGAGGTAGTTTCACCCCTCCACTTT
CDR3aa: CAATRSGEVVSPLHF

j_gene: TRBJ2-1
v_gene: TRBV9
abundance: -
d_gene: -
CDR3nt: TGTGCCAGCAGCGTCCGTCGTGATGAGCAGTTCTTC
CDR3aa: CASSVRRDEQFF

j_gene: TRBJ1-5
v_gene: TRBV5-1
abundance: few
d_gene: -
CDR3nt: TGCGCCAGCAGCGCCGAGGGGGGCAATCAGCCCCAGCATTTT
CDR3aa: CASSAEGGNQPQHF

j_gene: TRBJ1-2
v_gene: TRBV6-5
abundance: -
d_gene: -
CDR3nt: TGTGCCAGCAGTTACTCCGGCAGGGACTATGGCTACACCTTC
CDR3aa: CASSYSGRDYGYTF

j_gene: TRBJ1-2
v_gene: TRBV28
abundance: -
d_gene: -
CDR3nt: TGTGCCAGCTTCAGTTTTGGCCAGATTGATGGCTACACCTTC
CDR3aa: CASFSFGQIDGYTF

j_gene: TRBJ1-5
v_gene: TRBV5-1
abundance: -
d_gene: TRBD1
CDR3nt: TGCGCCAGCAGCTTGGGACAGGGCAGCCAGCCCCAGCATTTT
CDR3aa: CASSLGQGSQPQHF

j_gene: TRBJ1-1
v_gene: TRBV11-2
abundance: -
d_gene: -
CDR3nt: TGTGCCAGCAGCCCCAGAACAGGCGCGAACACTGAAGCTTTCTTT
CDR3aa: CASSPRTGANTEAFF

j_gene: TRBJ2-7
v_gene: TRBV14
abundance: -
d_gene: TRBD2
CDR3nt: TGTGCCAGCAGCCAAGGTCCGCGGGGGGCCTCGCGGGAGCAGTACTTC
CDR3aa: CASSQGPRGASREQYF

j_gene: TRBJ2-7
v_gene: TRBV5-6
abundance: -
d_gene: TRBD1
CDR3nt: TGTGCCAGCAGCTTTTTTAGGTATGGACAGGGGTCCCACGAGCAGTACTTC
CDR3aa: CASSFFRYGQGSHEQYF

j_gene: TRBJ1-1
v_gene: TRBV6-6
abundance: -
d_gene: -
CDR3nt: TGTTCCACCGACAGATCGAACACTGAAGCTTTCTTT
CDR3aa: CSTDRSNTEAFF

j_gene: TRBJ1-3
v_gene: TRBV6-1
abundance: once
d_gene: TRBD1
CDR3nt: TGTGCCAGCAGCGAACAGGGGGCTGTGGCTGGAAACACCATATATTTT
CDR3aa: CASSEQGAVAGNTIYF

j_gene: TRBJ1-1
v_gene: TRBV6-6
abundance: once
d_gene: TRBD1
CDR3nt: TGTGCCAGCACCACAGGGGGCCTGGATGAAGCTTTCTTT
CDR3aa: CASTTGGLDEAFF

j_gene: TRBJ1-2
v_gene: TRBV3-1/TRBV3-2
abundance: -
d_gene: -
CDR3nt: TGTGCCAGCAGCCAAGACAGGCTCGGCTACACCTTC
CDR3aa: CASSQDRLGYTF

j_gene: TRBJ2-7
v_gene: TRBV7-2
abundance: -
d_gene: -
CDR3nt: TGTGCCAGCAGCATAAAAGCCGAGTACTACGAGCAGTACTTC
CDR3aa: CASSIKAEYYEQYF

j_gene: TRBJ2-7
v_gene: TRBV6-6
abundance: -
d_gene: TRBD1
CDR3nt: TGTGCCAGTACTTTAGACCGGGACAGGGGATACTACGAGCAGTACTTC
CDR3aa: CASTLDRDRGYYEQYF

j_gene: TRBJ1-2
v_gene: TRBV5-6
abundance: -
d_gene: -
CDR3nt: TGTGCCAGCAGCTTCACAGCTTCCTATGGCTACACCTTC
CDR3aa: CASSFTASYGYTF

j_gene: TRBJ1-1
v_gene: TRBV5-4
abundance: -
d_gene: -
CDR3nt: TGTGCCAGCAGCTTTTCCAGTCCTCTGAACACTGAAGCTTTCTTT
CDR3aa: CASSFSSPLNTEAFF

j_gene: TRBJ1-4
v_gene: TRBV6-5
abundance: -
d_gene: -
CDR3nt: TGTGCCAGCAGTTACTCCTATGGGGCCGCTAATGAAAAACTGTTTTTT
CDR3aa: CASSYSYGAANEKLFF

j_gene: TRBJ2-1
v_gene: TRBV10-3
abundance: -
d_gene: TRBD2
CDR3nt: TGTGCCATCAGTGAGTCGAGCAGCGGGGGCGGGTATGAGCAGTTCTTC
CDR3aa: CAISESSSGGGYEQFF

j_gene: TRBJ2-1
v_gene: TRBV11-2
abundance: -
d_gene: TRBD2
CDR3nt: TGTGCCAGCAGCCAAGAGCGGGGGATTTACAATGAGCAGTTCTTC
CDR3aa: CASSQERGIYNEQFF

j_gene: TRBJ2-1
v_gene: TRBV6-5
abundance: -
d_gene: -
CDR3nt: TGTGCCAGCAGTTACTCGAGTAATGAGCAGTTCTTC
CDR3aa: CASSYSSNEQFF

j_gene: TRBJ1-4
v_gene: TRBV4-1
abundance: -
d_gene: -
CDR3nt: TGCGCCAGCAGCCTTCCCTTAGGGGCCCCTGAAAAACTGTTTTTT
CDR3aa: CASSLPLGAPEKLFF

j_gene: TRBJ1-1
v_gene: TRBV4-2
abundance: -
d_gene: TRBD1
CDR3nt: TGTGCCAGCAGCCATGCCACAGGGGCCACTGAAGCTTTCTTT
CDR3aa: CASSHATGATEAFF

j_gene: TRBJ1-4
v_gene: TRBV9
abundance: -
d_gene: -
CDR3nt: TGTGCCAGCAGCACCCGGGTGGATGAAAAACTGTTTTTT
CDR3aa: CASSTRVDEKLFF

j_gene: TRBJ1-1
v_gene: TRBV6-5
abundance: -
d_gene: -
CDR3nt: TGTGCCAGCAGACTGGGGGAGCGGGGTAGGGCTTTCTTT
CDR3aa: CASRLGERGRAFF

j_gene: TRBJ1-5
v_gene: TRBV4-2
abundance: many
d_gene: -
CDR3nt: TGTGCCAGCAGCCAAGAGATGGAGGGAGGTCAGCCCCAGCATTTT
CDR3aa: CASSQEMEGGQPQHF

j_gene: TRBJ1-1
v_gene: TRBV7-8
abundance: -
d_gene: -
CDR3nt: TGTGCCAGCAGCCTAACCGGGGGGGGTAGCGACACTGAAGCTTTCTTT
CDR3aa: CASSLTGGGSDTEAFF

j_gene: TRBJ1-5
v_gene: TRBV5-8
abundance: -
d_gene: -
CDR3nt: TGTGCCAGCACCATACGGGGAGGGCAGCCCCAGCATTTT
CDR3aa: CASTIRGGQPQHF

j_gene: TRBJ1-2
v_gene: TRBV12-3/TRBV12-4
abundance: -
d_gene: -
CDR3nt: TGTGCCAGCAGTACGACAATCTATGGCTACACCTTC
CDR3aa: CASSTTIYGYTF

j_gene: TRBJ2-1
v_gene: TRBV5-1
abundance: -
d_gene: TRBD2
CDR3nt: TGCGCCAGCAGCGGGAACGGGGGGGCCATCGATGAGCAGTTCTTC
CDR3aa: CASSGNGGAIDEQFF

j_gene: TRBJ2-3
v_gene: TRBV6-2/TRBV6-3
abundance: -
d_gene: TRBD2
CDR3nt: TGTGCCAGCAGTTACCCCGGACTAGCTAGCACAGATACGCAGTATTTT
CDR3aa: CASSYPGLASTDTQYF

j_gene: TRBJ1-6
v_gene: TRBV27
abundance: -
d_gene: -
CDR3nt: TGTGCCAGCAGTTTAAAGGGGCAGACCAATTCACCCCTCCACTTT
CDR3aa: CASSLKGQTNSPLHF

j_gene: TRBJ1-1
v_gene: TRBV12-5
abundance: -
d_gene: TRBD1
CDR3nt: TGTGCTAGTGGTTTGGCCTCGACAGGGACTGAAGCTTTCTTT
CDR3aa: CASGLASTGTEAFF

j_gene: TRBJ2-3
v_gene: TRBV7-2
abundance: -
d_gene: TRBD2
CDR3nt: TGTGCCAGCAGCTTAGGACTAGCGGGCATCACAGATACGCAGTATTTT
CDR3aa: CASSLGLAGITDTQYF

j_gene: TRBJ1-5
v_gene: TRBV9
abundance: -
d_gene: -
CDR3nt: TGTGCCAGCAGCGTGGGGCCAGGGAGGGAGCCCCAGCATTTT
CDR3aa: CASSVGPGREPQHF

j_gene: TRBJ1-1
v_gene: TRBV6-6
abundance: -
d_gene: TRBD1
CDR3nt: TGTGCCAGCAGTAACTGGGACAGGGGGGTCACTGAAGCTTTCTTT
CDR3aa: CASSNWDRGVTEAFF

j_gene: TRBJ1-2
v_gene: TRBV29-1
abundance: -
d_gene: TRBD1
CDR3nt: TGCAGCGTTGAGGGACAGGGGGAAGACTATGGCTACACCTTC
CDR3aa: CSVEGQGEDYGYTF

j_gene: TRBJ1-3
v_gene: TRBV9
abundance: -
d_gene: -
CDR3nt: TGTGCCAGCAGCCCCGACAGCCTCTCTGGAAACACCATATATTTT
CDR3aa: CASSPDSLSGNTIYF

j_gene: TRBJ2-1
v_gene: TRBV29-1
abundance: -
d_gene: -
CDR3nt: TGCAGCGTTGAACCTCGGGGTCACTACAATGAGCAGTTCTTC
CDR3aa: CSVEPRGHYNEQFF

j_gene: TRBJ2-7
v_gene: TRBV18
abundance: -
d_gene: TRBD2
CDR3nt: TGTGCCAGCTCACCACCTGGGACTAGCTACGAGCAGTACTTC
CDR3aa: CASSPPGTSYEQYF